The rows below give T cell receptor beta chains drawn from one sample of a study of T cells after yellow fever vaccination. TCRdb itself ran the 5' RACE reads through MiXCR, one entry per CDR3 protein. In the table there are 170,000 or so distinct CDR3 sequences, approximately 9.9% of which are singletons. The specimen was CD8+ T cells sorted from PBMCs, collected 45 days after the yellow fever booster vaccination. The receptors come from a man younger than 35 who received the YFV17D yellow fever vaccine. CDR3s include the opening cysteine and the closing phenylalanine or tryptophan. A D gene is named only where the DNA matches it firmly. Size tells how often a clone was seen (once, few, many) or the class of an expanded clone, and some rows leave it out.

j_call: TRBJ2-5; v_call: TRBV6-5; clone_size: few; d_call: .; cdr3_nt: TGTGCCAGCAGTCCTTGGGTTCCGGGTCAAGAGACCCAGTACTTC; cdr3_aa: CASSPWVPGQETQYF
j_call: TRBJ1-1; v_call: TRBV25-1; clone_size: .; d_call: TRBD1; cdr3_nt: TGTGCCAGCAGTGACAACGACAGGGCCACTGAAGCTTTCTTT; cdr3_aa: CASSDNDRATEAFF
j_call: TRBJ2-3; v_call: TRBV5-4; clone_size: few; d_call: .; cdr3_nt: TGTGCCAGCAGCTTGTGGGGCGCGCCCACAGATACGCAGTATTTT; cdr3_aa: CASSLWGAPTDTQYF
j_call: TRBJ1-2; v_call: TRBV14; clone_size: .; d_call: .; cdr3_nt: TGTGCCAGCAGCCAAGGCACGATCTATGGCTACACCTTC; cdr3_aa: CASSQGTIYGYTF
j_call: TRBJ1-5; v_call: TRBV19; clone_size: .; d_call: .; cdr3_nt: TGTGCCAGTAGTCCGGGGTCCTATAGCAATCAGCCCCAGCATTTT; cdr3_aa: CASSPGSYSNQPQHF
j_call: TRBJ2-6; v_call: TRBV7-9; clone_size: many; d_call: .; cdr3_nt: TGTGCCAGCACCCGGGTTGGAGGGTCCGGGGCCAACGTCCTGACTTTC; cdr3_aa: CASTRVGGSGANVLTF
j_call: TRBJ2-7; v_call: TRBV5-5; clone_size: many; d_call: .; cdr3_nt: TGTGCCAGCAGCTTACGCGGGGAATTCTACGAGCAGTACTTC; cdr3_aa: CASSLRGEFYEQYF
j_call: TRBJ2-7; v_call: TRBV19; clone_size: many; d_call: .; cdr3_nt: TGTGCCAGTAGCCCGGGACAAGCCTACGAGCAGTACTTC; cdr3_aa: CASSPGQAYEQYF
j_call: TRBJ2-1; v_call: TRBV15; clone_size: .; d_call: TRBD2; cdr3_nt: TGTGCCACCAGCAGAGATACCGTTGCGGGGGTAGCCTACAATGAGCAGTTCTTC; cdr3_aa: CATSRDTVAGVAYNEQFF
j_call: TRBJ1-4; v_call: TRBV27; clone_size: few; d_call: .; cdr3_nt: TGTGCCAGCAGTTTATTATCCAGTAATGAAAAACTGTTTTTT; cdr3_aa: CASSLLSSNEKLFF
j_call: TRBJ1-1; v_call: TRBV29-1; clone_size: few; d_call: TRBD1; cdr3_nt: TGCAGCGCTAACCCAAGGGGGCGGAACACTGAAGCTTTCTTT; cdr3_aa: CSANPRGRNTEAFF
j_call: TRBJ2-5; v_call: TRBV5-1; clone_size: .; d_call: TRBD1; cdr3_nt: TGCGCCAGCGGAGTGGACAGGGGTAGCCAAGAGACCCAGTACTTC; cdr3_aa: CASGVDRGSQETQYF
j_call: TRBJ2-5; v_call: TRBV19; clone_size: few; d_call: .; cdr3_nt: TGTGCCAGTAGTATCGGGGGAAGCGGGACCCAGTACTTC; cdr3_aa: CASSIGGSGTQYF
j_call: TRBJ2-1; v_call: TRBV12-3/TRBV12-4; clone_size: .; d_call: .; cdr3_nt: TGTGCCAGCAGTTTTATGTCCTACAATGAGCAGTTCTTC; cdr3_aa: CASSFMSYNEQFF
j_call: TRBJ2-7; v_call: TRBV29-1; clone_size: .; d_call: .; cdr3_nt: TGCAGCGTGCGAGAGTTAGGGGGTTACGAGCAGTACTTC; cdr3_aa: CSVRELGGYEQYF
j_call: TRBJ2-3; v_call: TRBV27; clone_size: few; d_call: .; cdr3_nt: TGTGCCAGCAGTCCAGGCACTATCGGCACAGATACGCAGTATTTT; cdr3_aa: CASSPGTIGTDTQYF
j_call: TRBJ2-5; v_call: TRBV19; clone_size: .; d_call: TRBD1; cdr3_nt: TGTGCCAGTATCAACAGGGGGAGGGAGACCCAGTACTTC; cdr3_aa: CASINRGRETQYF
j_call: TRBJ2-3; v_call: TRBV4-1; clone_size: .; d_call: TRBD1; cdr3_nt: TGCGCCAGCAGCCAAGTGGTGGCAGGGGGCAGCGATACGCAGTATTTT; cdr3_aa: CASSQVVAGGSDTQYF
j_call: TRBJ2-5; v_call: TRBV20-1; clone_size: .; d_call: TRBD2; cdr3_nt: TGCAGTGCTAGATCCGGGACTAGCGGTTGGGAGACCCAGTACTTC; cdr3_aa: CSARSGTSGWETQYF
j_call: TRBJ2-7; v_call: TRBV6-5; clone_size: few; d_call: .; cdr3_nt: TGTGCCAGCACAGGCGTCTACGAGCAGTACTTC; cdr3_aa: CASTGVYEQYF
j_call: TRBJ1-1; v_call: TRBV12-3/TRBV12-4; clone_size: .; d_call: .; cdr3_nt: TGTGCCAGCAGGGGTGGGGAAGCTTTCTTT; cdr3_aa: CASRGGEAFF
j_call: TRBJ2-1; v_call: TRBV12-3/TRBV12-4; clone_size: few; d_call: .; cdr3_nt: TGTGCCAGCAGTTTTGACCCAAGGTATGAGCAGTTCTTC; cdr3_aa: CASSFDPRYEQFF
j_call: TRBJ2-5; v_call: TRBV27; clone_size: few; d_call: .; cdr3_nt: TGTGCCAGCAGTTTTGGACCGGGACCGAGGAAAGAGACCCAGTACTTC; cdr3_aa: CASSFGPGPRKETQYF
j_call: TRBJ1-2; v_call: TRBV4-1; clone_size: many; d_call: .; cdr3_nt: TGCGCCAGCAGCCGGACTACAGGGAACTATGGCTACACCTTC; cdr3_aa: CASSRTTGNYGYTF
j_call: TRBJ2-3; v_call: TRBV6-2/TRBV6-3; clone_size: .; d_call: .; cdr3_nt: TGTGCCAGCAGTTACTCGAAAGCCGAAGATACGCAGTATTTT; cdr3_aa: CASSYSKAEDTQYF
j_call: TRBJ2-4; v_call: TRBV10-3; clone_size: few; d_call: TRBD1; cdr3_nt: TGTGCCATCAGTGCTAGGGACAGCCAAAACATTCAGTACTTC; cdr3_aa: CAISARDSQNIQYF
j_call: TRBJ1-5; v_call: TRBV21-1; clone_size: .; d_call: .; cdr3_nt: TGTGCCAGCAGCAAACAGGGGGCTAGGAGCAATCAGCCCCAGCATTTT; cdr3_aa: CASSKQGARSNQPQHF
j_call: TRBJ2-7; v_call: TRBV10-1; clone_size: few; d_call: TRBD2; cdr3_nt: TGCGCCAGCAGTGATTCGGGACTATTCTACGAGCAGTACTTC; cdr3_aa: CASSDSGLFYEQYF
j_call: TRBJ1-2; v_call: TRBV6-5; clone_size: few; d_call: TRBD1; cdr3_nt: TGTGCCAGCACCGCAGATTCCGGGACAGAAAATGGCTACACCTTC; cdr3_aa: CASTADSGTENGYTF
j_call: TRBJ1-6; v_call: TRBV7-9; clone_size: .; d_call: .; cdr3_nt: TGTGCCAGCGGAAGGGGGGAAGGGAATTCACCCCTCCACTTT; cdr3_aa: CASGRGEGNSPLHF
j_call: TRBJ2-7; v_call: TRBV7-9; clone_size: .; d_call: .; cdr3_nt: TGTGCCAGCAGCTCAGGTCCGGGCGTGGGGCCCTACGAGCAGTACTTC; cdr3_aa: CASSSGPGVGPYEQYF
j_call: TRBJ1-1; v_call: TRBV12-5; clone_size: .; d_call: .; cdr3_nt: TGTGCTAGTGCCCAAGGGGACACTGAAGCTTTCTTT; cdr3_aa: CASAQGDTEAFF
j_call: TRBJ2-2; v_call: TRBV20-1; clone_size: many; d_call: TRBD2; cdr3_nt: TGCAGTGCTTTCAATGGGGGGGTGTACACCGGGGAGCTGTTTTTT; cdr3_aa: CSAFNGGVYTGELFF
j_call: TRBJ2-1; v_call: TRBV20-1; clone_size: many; d_call: .; cdr3_nt: TGCAGCATCCCGACAGTGGGGAATGAGCAGTTCTTC; cdr3_aa: CSIPTVGNEQFF